This entry lists 22 T cell receptor beta chains sequenced from one sample in a study of shared clonotypes between healthy human individuals. Sequenced by immunoSEQ multiplex PCR; TCRdb stores in-frame clones only, minus some. Of hundreds of thousands of clones listed, about 80% were seen once; the top ten hold around 1.8%. Sequenced: memory CD4+ T cells sorted from blood. Documented subset: CD45RA-negative fraction. These receptors were taken from a woman aged 30 to 39 in good health.

The table lists this clone with many counts. The chain has TRBV29-1 and TRBJ2-1; no clear D. The CDR3 totals 12 residues. The germline gives CDR1 SQVTM, CDR2 ANQGSEA. V was cut by 3 bases and J by 9 bases, with 12 bases left in between. The CDR3 sequence is CSVDHGRSEQFF. The DNA for the CDR3 is TGCAGCGTTGATCATGGGCGGAGTGAGCAGTTCTTC.

The chain has TRBV6-4 and TRBJ1-2, with 7 positions matching TRBD1. The CDR3 sequence is 15 residues long. The V gene's germline CDR1 is MRHNA and CDR2 SNTAGT. J gave up 4 bases and V 9 bases, and 14 bases lay outside the gene matches. CDR3 sequence reads: CASSPTGDSFYGYTF. CDR3 nucleotides: TGTGCCAGTTCACCCACTGGGGACAGCTTCTATGGCTACACCTTC.

J is TRBJ2-2 and V is TRBV19, with TRBD2 matching 12 bases. J was trimmed by 1 base and V by 2 bases; bases with no gene match: 5. Looked up from germline, CDR1 is LNHDA and CDR2 is SQIVND (reference sequence). The CDR3 spans 18 residues. In DNA form, the CDR3 reads TGTGCCAGTAGTATACATCTAGCGGGAGGGGTGAACACCGGGGAGCTGTTTTTT. Translating it yields CASSIHLAGGVNTGELFF.

V and J are TRBV5-1 and TRBJ2-2; TRBD2 matches 7 bases. Germline CDR1 and CDR2: SGHRS and YFSETQ. The junction had 4 bases not matched to a gene; V was cut back by 4 bases and J by 4 bases. This CDR3 has 14 residues. The CDR3 is CASSRSGATGELFF. CDR3 bases: TGCGCCAGCAGCCGGAGCGGGGCCACCGGGGAGCTGTTTTTT.

This clone was recorded a few times. The same CDR3 also results from other DNA sequences found in this sample. V usage is TRBV28 and J usage is TRBJ2-7, with a tentative D call TRBD2 (6 bases). Germline loops: CDR1 MDHEN, CDR2 SYDVKM. V lost 4 bases to trimming and J lost 3 bases, with 10 bases between them. The CDR3 consists of 13 residues. In DNA form, the CDR3 reads TGTGCCAGCAGTTCTGGACTAATCTACGAGCAGTACTTC. It is translated as CASSSGLIYEQYF.

In its sample, this clone was seen a few times. The chain is built from TRBV5-1 and TRBJ2-3; TRBD2 might be the D (6 bases). This CDR3 region has 15 residues. V was cut by 3 bases and J by 6 bases, with 17 bases left in between. Looked up from germline, CDR1 is SGHRS and CDR2 is YFSETQ. The CDR3 nucleotides are TGCGCCAGCAGCTCTGGGACTCCCCGCCGGGATACGCAGTATTTT. Its protein product is CASSSGTPRRDTQYF.

The chain is built from TRBV7-7 and TRBJ1-1; D remains ambiguous. CDR1 SSHAT and CDR2 FNYEAQ come from the germline V gene (reference sequence). The CDR3 runs 13 residues. V dropped 4 bases and J dropped 1 base, with 7 bases sitting between them. The CDR3 reads CASSSSENTEAFF. CDR3 coding DNA: TGTGCCAGCAGCTCTTCGGAGAACACTGAAGCTTTCTTT.

This chain links TRBV2 with TRBJ1-1; unclear D gene. The length of the CDR3 is 14 residues. V was trimmed by 3 bases and J by 1 base, leaving 9 bases between them. CDR1 is SNHLY, CDR2 FYNNEI, per germline. CDR3 nucleotides: TGTGCCAGCAGTGATCTGGTCAGGAACACTGAAGCTTTCTTT. Translated: CASSDLVRNTEAFF.

This chain links TRBV11-2 with TRBJ2-3; the match to TRBD2 covers 10 bases. Germline CDR1 and CDR2: SGHAT and FQNNGV. J lost 3 bases, V lost 5 bases, and 2 bases had no gene match. This CDR3 has 14 residues. The CDR3 sequence is CASSTGLATDTQYF. In DNA, the CDR3 is TGTGCCAGCAGCACGGGACTAGCGACAGATACGCAGTATTTT. Based on the CDR3 plus reference TRBV11-2 and TRBJ2-3, the full variable domain is EAGVAQSPRYKIIEKRQSVAFWCNPISGHATLYWYQQILGQGPKLLIQFQNNGVVDDSQLPKDRFSAERLKGVDSTLKIQPAKLEDSAVYLCASSTGLATDTQYFGPGTRLTVL.

The chain combines TRBV6-1 with TRBJ1-1, with D perhaps matching TRBD1 (5 bases). In germline, CDR1 is MNHNS, CDR2 SASEGT. Trimming cost V 3 bases and J 4 bases, with 12 bases left between them. This CDR3 region has 14 residues. CDR3 sequence reads: CASSDLGLFTEAFF. The CDR3 DNA reads as TGTGCCAGCAGTGATCTGGGACTATTCACTGAAGCTTTCTTT.

The genes are TRBV19 and TRBJ2-2; D may be TRBD2 (5 bases). This CDR3 contains 16 residues. V was shortened by 3 bases and J by 1 base, with 12 bases between the two germline ends. Germline V gene lookup returns CDR1 LNHDA and CDR2 SQIVND (reference sequence). The CDR3 DNA sequence: TGTGCCAGTAGTATTCCGGGGAGATTGAACACCGGGGAGCTGTTTTTT. Its translation is CASSIPGRLNTGELFF.

This chain uses TRBV10-3 with TRBJ2-3; no clear D gene. Trimming took 10 bases from V and 0 from J, leaving 5 bases between them. The germline V gene encodes CDR1 ENHRY and CDR2 SYGVKD. The CDR3 is made up of 11 amino acids. The chain's CDR3 is CASSSTDTQYF. The CDR3 DNA follows: TGTGCCAGCAGCAGCACAGATACGCAGTATTTT.

The CDR3 DNA follows: TGCGCCAGCAGCCCGGGGAGGGGTTACTCTGGAAACACCATATATTTT. Translated, it gives CASSPGRGYSGNTIYF. This rearrangement joins TRBV4-1 to TRBJ1-3; tentative D call: TRBD1 (5 bases). The germline V gene has CDR1 MGHRA and CDR2 YSYEKL. There are 16 residues in the CDR3. Trimming removed 4 bases from V and 0 bases from J, with 13 bases in between.

For this clone: This sample includes further DNA sequences coding for the same CDR3. The chain links TRBV6-1 to TRBJ1-5, with no clear D. CDR3 length: 12 residues. Germline V gene lookup returns CDR1 MNHNS and CDR2 SASEGT. V lost 8 bases, J lost 0 bases, and 5 bases lay in between. The CDR3 reads CASARSNQPQHF. The CDR3 DNA is TGTGCCAGCGCTCGTAGCAATCAGCCCCAGCATTTT.

This clone has more than one count but fewer than ten. V usage is TRBV7-8 and J usage is TRBJ1-1, with 7 bases fitting TRBD1. Unmatched junction bases numbered 17, after V lost 5 bases and J lost 11 bases. Germline V gene data show CDR1 as SGHVS and CDR2 as FQNEAQ. The CDR3 is 15 residues long. CDR3 sequence reads: CASSPNRGPSLFAFF. The CDR3 nucleotides are TGTGCCAGCAGCCCAAACAGGGGACCATCGCTATTCGCTTTCTTT.

This chain joins TRBV18 and TRBJ1-5, with unresolved D. The germline CDR1 and CDR2 sequences are KGHSH and LQKENI. There are 15 residues in the CDR3. V dropped 8 bases and J dropped 4 bases, with 18 bases sitting between them. The CDR3 DNA sequence: TGTGCCAGCCAACCGTCGGCAGGAGATAATCAGCCCCAGCATTTT. Protein product: CASQPSAGDNQPQHF.

This chain links TRBV6-5 with TRBJ2-1; D may match TRBD1 or TRBD2 (5 bases each). The germline V and J ends were trimmed by 6 bases and 8 bases, with 17 bases remaining between them. The CDR3 consists of 14 residues. CDR1 is MNHEY, CDR2 SVGAGI, per germline. CDR3 loop: CASSKGRNSDEQFF. Here the CDR3 DNA reads TGTGCCAGCAGCAAGGGGAGAAACAGCGATGAGCAGTTCTTC.

The chain couples TRBV19 to TRBJ2-3; TRBD2 agrees at 14 bases. Trimming cost V 6 bases and J 6 bases; bases outside gene matches: 5. The CDR3 contains 15 residues. Germline CDR1 is LNHDA and CDR2 is SQIVND (reference sequence). The CDR3 protein is CASSARLAGGDTQYF. In nucleotides, the CDR3 is TGTGCCAGTAGCGCTCGACTAGCGGGAGGGGATACGCAGTATTTT.

This sequence joins TRBV15 and TRBJ1-1, with D perhaps matching TRBD1 (5 bases). Per germline, CDR1 LNHNV and CDR2 YYDKDF (reference sequence). Trimming took off 3 bases at V and 6 bases at J, with 32 bases between the two ends. This CDR3 contains 20 residues. CDR3 DNA: TGTGCCACCAGCAGCCGGGGGGGGAATTCCCGAAAATGGGGTTTAGCTGAAGCTTTCTTT. This sequence encodes CATSSRGGNSRKWGLAEAFF.

This chain uses TRBV18 with TRBJ1-5; possibly TRBD1 for D (6 bases). The CDR3 contains 15 residues. Trimming took 5 bases from V and 2 from J, leaving 13 bases between them. CDR1 is KGHSH and CDR2 is LQKENI in the germline V gene. CDR3 loop: CASSEQGRGNQPQHF. The CDR3 DNA sequence: TGTGCCAGCTCAGAACAGGGTCGGGGCAATCAGCCCCAGCATTTT.

V and J are TRBV7-2 and TRBJ2-1, with TRBD2 as a possible D gene (5 bases). CDR1 is SGHTA, CDR2 FQGNSA, per germline. There are 13 residues in the CDR3. The V and J ends lost 4 bases and 4 bases respectively, with 8 bases between them. The CDR3 DNA sequence: TGTGCCAGCAGCTCGGGATGGTACAATGAGCAGTTCTTC. The encoded protein is CASSSGWYNEQFF.

This clone has just one count. The V and J genes are TRBV27 and TRBJ1-1; unclear D gene. CDR1 and CDR2 (germline): MNHEY, SMNVEV (reference sequence). V lost 9 bases and J 3 bases, leaving 14 bases between the germline ends. CDR3 size: 13 residues. The CDR3 DNA is TGTGCCAGTCTGAACGGACCGTACACTGAAGCTTTCTTT. Protein product: CASLNGPYTEAFF.